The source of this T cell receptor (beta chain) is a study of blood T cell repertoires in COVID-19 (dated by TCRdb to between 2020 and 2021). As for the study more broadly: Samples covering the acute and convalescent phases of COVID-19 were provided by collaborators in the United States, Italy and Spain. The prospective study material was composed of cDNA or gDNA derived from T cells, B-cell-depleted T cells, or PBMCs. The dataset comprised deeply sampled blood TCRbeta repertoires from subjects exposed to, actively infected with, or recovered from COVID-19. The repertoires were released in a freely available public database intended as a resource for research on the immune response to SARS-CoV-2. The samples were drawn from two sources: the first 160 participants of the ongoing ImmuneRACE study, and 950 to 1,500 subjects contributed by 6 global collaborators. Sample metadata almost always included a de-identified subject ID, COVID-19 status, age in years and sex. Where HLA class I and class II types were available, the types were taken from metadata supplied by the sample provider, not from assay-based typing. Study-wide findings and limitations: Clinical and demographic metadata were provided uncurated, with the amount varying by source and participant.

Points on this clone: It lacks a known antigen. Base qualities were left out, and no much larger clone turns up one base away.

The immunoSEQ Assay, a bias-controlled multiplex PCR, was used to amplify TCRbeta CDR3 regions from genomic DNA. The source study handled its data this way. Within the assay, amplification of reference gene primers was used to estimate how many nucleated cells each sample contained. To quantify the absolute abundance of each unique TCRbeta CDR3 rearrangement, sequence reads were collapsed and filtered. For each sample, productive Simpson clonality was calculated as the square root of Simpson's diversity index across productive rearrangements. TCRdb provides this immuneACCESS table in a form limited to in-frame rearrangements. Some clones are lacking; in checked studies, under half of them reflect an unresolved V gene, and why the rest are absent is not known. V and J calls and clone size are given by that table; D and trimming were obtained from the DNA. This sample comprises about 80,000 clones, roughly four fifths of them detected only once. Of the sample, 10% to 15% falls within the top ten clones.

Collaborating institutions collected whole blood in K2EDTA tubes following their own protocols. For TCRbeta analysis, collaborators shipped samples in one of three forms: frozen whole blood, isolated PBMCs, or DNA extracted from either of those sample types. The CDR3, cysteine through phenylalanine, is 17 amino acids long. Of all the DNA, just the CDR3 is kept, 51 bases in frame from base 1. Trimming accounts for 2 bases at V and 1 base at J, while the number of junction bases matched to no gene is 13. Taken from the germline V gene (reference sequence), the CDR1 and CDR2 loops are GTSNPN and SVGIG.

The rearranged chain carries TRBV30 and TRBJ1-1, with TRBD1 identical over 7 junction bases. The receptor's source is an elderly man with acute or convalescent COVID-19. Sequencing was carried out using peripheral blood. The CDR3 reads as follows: CAWSSLRTGGSNTEAFF. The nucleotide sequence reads TGTGCCTGGAGTAGCCTACGGACAGGCGGTTCGAACACTGAAGCTTTCTTT.